This T cell receptor (beta chain) appears in the sequencing data of a study of T cell responses to AZD1222 COVID-19 vaccine. Findings and caveats of the study: None of the repertoires were sampled until the peak T cell response had passed. Spike-specific TCR depth and breadth grew after two AZD1222 doses. Donors skewed white British and female; clonal diversity was possibly underestimated.

The repertoire was sequenced with immunoSEQ multiplex PCR; TCRdb's copy has only in-frame clones and lacks some. The sample yields some 99,000 clones, 84% seen once. The CDR3 contains 12 residues. Trimming took off 0 bases at V and 10 bases at J, with 5 bases between the two ends. CDR1 and CDR2 (germline): SGHNT, YYREEE (reference sequence). In the case of this clone: What it binds is not known.

Sequenced material: peripheral blood, taken 28 days after the second AZD1222 dose. The rearrangement joins TRBV5-4 to TRBJ1-6, with D uncertain. This sequence originates from an adult who received the AZD1222 COVID-19 vaccine. The DNA of the CDR3 is TGTGCCAGCAGCTTGGAAAGGTCACCCCTCCACTTT. It specifies CASSLERSPLHF.